The 8 T cell receptor beta chains listed next were all sequenced from one sample in a study of T cells in Graves' hyperthyroidism and ophthalmopathy. Regions amplified from RNA transcripts were the TCR beta CDR3 regions. First-round RT-PCR targeting the TCR CDR3 was performed with the HTBI primer set. TCRdb independently ran MiXCR on the multiplex PCR reads; one entry per CDR3 protein. The table records 35,000 to 45,000 distinct CDR3 sequences, under 60% of them present only once. The specimen was blood. These receptors came from a man in his forties with Graves' ophthalmopathy.

In this sample, this clonotype is medium-sized. V and J are TRBV19 and TRBJ1-2; no firm D call. The CDR3 totals 13 residues. Germline values: CDR1 LNHDA, CDR2 SQIVND (reference sequence). Trimming removed 3 bases at V and 3 bases at J, with 8 bases between. CDR3 in amino acids: CASSIGQHYGYTF. DNA of the CDR3: TGTGCCAGTAGTATCGGGCAGCACTATGGCTACACCTTC.

In its sample, this clonotype was seen many times. The chain joins TRBV5-4 to TRBJ2-7; D call uncertain. Germline CDR1 SGHNT, CDR2 YYREEE (reference sequence). The CDR3 is made up of 15 amino acids. V lost 4 bases and J 0 bases, leaving 14 bases between the germline ends. The CDR3: CASSRQDGNSYEQYF. Written as DNA, the CDR3 is TGTGCCAGCAGCCGCCAGGACGGTAACTCCTACGAGCAGTACTTC.

The rearrangement joins TRBV7-6 to TRBJ2-6, with 11 bases lining up with TRBD1. With 5 bases clipped from V and 4 bases from J, the junction kept 7 bases outside the gene matches. In germline, CDR1 is SGHVS, CDR2 FNYEAQ. The CDR3 sequence is 17 residues long. The CDR3 DNA follows: TGTGCCAGCAGCCTAGGGACAGGGGGATACGGGGCCAACGTCCTGACTTTC. Its translation: CASSLGTGGYGANVLTF.

This clonotype was detected many times. V gene TRBV20-1 combines with J gene TRBJ2-1, with 13 bases matching TRBD2. CDR3 length equals 17 residues. Germline CDR1 reads DFQATT; CDR2 reads SNEGSKA (reference sequence). V was pared by 7 bases and J by 4 bases, with 13 bases of the junction left unmatched. As DNA, the CDR3 is TGCAGTGTAGGAGAACTAGCGGGGGGGCCGTGGTACAATGAGCAGTTCTTC. It specifies CSVGELAGGPWYNEQFF.

The J gene is TRBJ2-3, the V gene TRBV24-1, with 10 bases fitting TRBD2. The CDR3 contains 15 residues. Germline loops: CDR1 KGHDR, CDR2 SFDVKD. The trim removed 9 bases at V and 0 bases at J, leaving 5 bases unmatched. As DNA, the CDR3 is TGTGCCACCGGGGGGGGACTAGCGAGCACAGATACGCAGTATTTT. This encodes CATGGGLASTDTQYF.

This clonotype came up many times. The rearrangement joins TRBV6-1 to TRBJ1-6; TRBD1 is a possible D gene (6 bases). This CDR3 has 15 residues. Germline V gene sequence: CDR1 MNHNS, CDR2 SASEGT. Deletions cut 7 bases from V and 2 bases from J, with 12 bases between. CDR3 residues: CASILQGAYNSPLHF. The CDR3 bases are TGTGCCAGCATCCTACAGGGCGCCTATAATTCACCCCTCCACTTT.

The CDR3: CASSLEEGQGAQYF. CDR3 DNA: TGTGCCAGCAGCTTAGAGGAGGGACAGGGGGCCCAGTACTTC. The rearrangement uses TRBV7-6 and TRBJ2-5, with 11 positions matching TRBD1. In germline, CDR1 is SGHVS, CDR2 FNYEAQ. V trimming: 1 base; J trimming: 9 bases; junction bases outside the gene matches: 4. CDR3 length: 14 residues.

This clonotype appeared many times. The chain employs TRBV19 and TRBJ1-1, with D possibly TRBD1 on 5 matching bases. The CDR3 length is 15 residues. Germline V CDR1 and CDR2: LNHDA, SQIVND (reference sequence). Trimming took 8 bases from V and 0 from J, leaving 16 bases between them. The CDR3 nucleotides are TGTGCCAGTTCACAAAAGGGGCGGTTGAACACTGAAGCTTTCTTT. Encoded protein: CASSQKGRLNTEAFF.